The clone carrying this T cell receptor (beta chain) was seen at least ten times. The target antigen is unknown. This specimen belongs to a study of response to subunit inactivated influenza vaccine. The CDR3 loop spans 17 amino acids. The germline V gene has CDR1 SGHVS and CDR2 FNYEAQ. V dropped 4 bases and J dropped 1; count of bases not matched to a gene: 8. TCRdb itself ran the RT-PCR reads through MiXCR, one entry per CDR3 protein. The table lists under 950,000 distinct CDR3 sequences, 21% of them singletons. Study-wide findings and caveats: There was a suggestion from the authors that each seasonal influenza vaccination recruits few new T cells.

This chain links TRBV7-6 with TRBJ2-3; 10 bases match TRBD2. The specimen was PBMCs from blood, collected 5 to 6 days after vaccination. This sequence originates from a man aged 45-65 years who received an inactivated influenza vaccine. CDR3 coding DNA: TGTGCCAGCAGCTCAGCGGGAGGGATCACTCGCACAGATACGCAGTATTTT. The encoded protein is CASSSAGGITRTDTQYF.